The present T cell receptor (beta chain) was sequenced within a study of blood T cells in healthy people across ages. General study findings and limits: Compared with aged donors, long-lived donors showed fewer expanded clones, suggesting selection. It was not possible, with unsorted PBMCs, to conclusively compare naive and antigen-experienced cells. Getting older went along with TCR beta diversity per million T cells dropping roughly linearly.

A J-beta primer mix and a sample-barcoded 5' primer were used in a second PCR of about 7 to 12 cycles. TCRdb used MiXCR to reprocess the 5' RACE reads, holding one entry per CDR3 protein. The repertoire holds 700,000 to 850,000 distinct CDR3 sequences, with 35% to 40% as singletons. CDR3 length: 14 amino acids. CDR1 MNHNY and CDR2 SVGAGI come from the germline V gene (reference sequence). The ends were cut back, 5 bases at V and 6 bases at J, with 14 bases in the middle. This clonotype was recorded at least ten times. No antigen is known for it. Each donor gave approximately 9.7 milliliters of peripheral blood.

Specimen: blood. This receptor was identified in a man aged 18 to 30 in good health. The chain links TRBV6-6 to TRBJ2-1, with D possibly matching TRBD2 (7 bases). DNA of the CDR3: TGTGCCAGCAGTGACAGGAGGGGGGGCAATGAGCAGTTCTTC. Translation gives CASSDRRGGNEQFF.